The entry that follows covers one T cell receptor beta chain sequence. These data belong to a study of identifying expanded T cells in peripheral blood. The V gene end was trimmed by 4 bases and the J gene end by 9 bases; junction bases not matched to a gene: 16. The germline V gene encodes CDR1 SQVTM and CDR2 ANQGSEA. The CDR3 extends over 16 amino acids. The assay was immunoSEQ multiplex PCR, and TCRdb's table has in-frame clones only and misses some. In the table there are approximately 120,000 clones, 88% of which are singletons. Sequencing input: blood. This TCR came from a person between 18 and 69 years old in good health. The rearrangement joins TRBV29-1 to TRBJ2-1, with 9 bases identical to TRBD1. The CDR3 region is CSVGRSGTGTRGEQFF. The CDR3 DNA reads TGCAGCGTTGGTCGATCCGGGACAGGGACCCGTGGTGAGCAGTTCTTC.